This TCR beta chain was obtained from a study of control samples from healthy donors and cancer patients. This clone was picked up one time. Clones were sequenced by immunoSEQ multiplex PCR, and TCRdb holds only the in-frame ones, with some missing. Of tens of thousands of clones in the sample, over 75% were seen once. CDR1 and CDR2 from the germline V gene are MNHEY and SVGAGI. The germline V and J ends were trimmed by 0 bases and 4 bases, with 12 bases remaining between them. The CDR3 extends over 16 amino acids. The sequence came from a woman aged 45 to 65 in good health. The J gene is TRBJ1-4, the V gene TRBV6-5; D perhaps matches TRBD1 (6 bases). Sample: blood. For the CDR3, the DNA is TGTGCCAGCAGTTACTCGGGGGGGGCCGGTAATGAAAAACTGTTTTTT. Protein: CASSYSGGAGNEKLFF.